The 2 T cell receptor beta chains below all came from one sample that was sequenced in a study of control samples from healthy donors and cancer patients. Measured with immunoSEQ multiplex PCR; TCRdb has only the in-frame clones, and not every one. In the table there are 64,000 or so clones, roughly 90% of which are singletons. Sequenced input: PBMCs. All receptors derive from a man aged 35 to 55 with colorectal cancer.

Here the CDR3 reads CASSNQGLGTDTQYF. In DNA, the CDR3 is TGTGCCAGTAGTAACCAGGGGTTGGGCACAGATACGCAGTATTTT. The chain has TRBV19 and TRBJ2-3; TRBD1 might be the D (6 bases). From germline, CDR1 is LNHDA and CDR2 SQIVND (reference sequence). V lost 4 bases and J 1 base, leaving 12 bases between the germline ends. The CDR3 extends over 15 amino acids.

The chain is built from TRBV4-1 and TRBJ1-3; 8 nucleotides agree with TRBD1. With V trimmed by 1 base and J by 4 bases, 9 bases remained unmatched. The CDR3 totals 17 residues. CDR1 is MGHRA and CDR2 is YSYEKL in the germline V gene. The CDR3 sequence: CASSQGRQGALGNTIYF. The CDR3, as DNA: TGCGCCAGCAGCCAAGGAAGGCAGGGGGCGCTAGGAAACACCATATATTTT.